What follows are 30 T cell receptor beta chains derived from one specimen sequenced in a study of early T cells in non-severe SARS-CoV-2 infection. Via MiXCR, TCRdb re-called the 5' RACE reads, giving one row per CDR3 protein. The sample records some 80,000 distinct CDR3 sequences, approximately 12% being singletons. The sequencing used whole blood, collected at baseline. Every receptor here comes from an adult who was a healthcare worker with PCR-confirmed SARS-CoV-2 infection or an uninfected control (not recorded which). The donor label of this sample is uncertain.

The chain combines TRBV5-1 with TRBJ2-5; TRBD2 matches 8 bases. The CDR3 extends over 14 amino acids. Trimming cost V 1 base and J 7 bases; bases outside gene matches: 6. Looked up from germline, CDR1 is SGHRS and CDR2 is YFSETQ. As DNA, the CDR3 is TGCGCCAGCAGCTTGCCGGCCCGGGAGGGGACCCAGTACTTC. It is translated as CASSLPAREGTQYF.

This clonotype was counted a few times. The chain has TRBV7-3 and TRBJ1-5; TRBD1 matches at 9 bases. This CDR3 spans 13 amino acids. Trimming took 4 bases from V and 7 from J; bases not matched to a gene: 2. Germline V CDR1 and CDR2: SGHTA, FQGTGA. The CDR3 nucleotides are TGTGCCAGCAGCTCAGACAGGGGGCAGCCCCAGCATTTT. Translating it yields CASSSDRGQPQHF.

This clonotype was observed at least ten times. The chain recombines TRBV19 with TRBJ1-6; D perhaps matches TRBD1 (5 bases). The germline gives CDR1 LNHDA, CDR2 SQIVND (reference sequence). This CDR3 has 15 residues. The V end was cut by 4 bases, the J end by 7 bases, with 14 bases between. The CDR3 is CASSTSSYRNSPLHF. In DNA, the CDR3 is TGTGCCAGTAGTACTTCCTCGTACAGGAATTCACCCCTCCACTTT.

The table lists this clonotype with a few counts. This chain connects TRBV2 to TRBJ1-1; D is unclear. This CDR3 is built from 12 residues. Germline CDR1 is SNHLY and CDR2 is FYNNEI. The V end lost 5 bases, the J end lost 6 bases, and 10 bases lay between the germline ends. The CDR3 DNA sequence: TGTGCCAGCAGTCGGGAGAGGGCTGAAGCTTTCTTT. It codes for CASSRERAEAFF. The full variable domain, with the rest looked up from reference TRBV2 and TRBJ1-1, is EPEVTQTPSHQVTQMGQEVILRCVPISNHLYFYWYRQILGQKVEFLVSFYNNEISEKSEIFDDQFSVERPDGSNFTLKIRSTKLEDSAMYFCASSRERAEAFFGQGTRLTVV.

This clonotype has a handful of counts. DNA for the CDR3: TGTGCCAGCAGCTTAATGGTCACCGGGGAGCTGTTTTTT. Its translation is CASSLMVTGELFF. V is TRBV11-2 and J is TRBJ2-2; D unclear. The ends were cut back, 2 bases at V and 4 bases at J, with 5 bases in the middle. Per germline, CDR1 SGHAT and CDR2 FQNNGV. The CDR3 contains 13 residues.

The rearrangement uses TRBV2 and TRBJ1-2, with 9 bases aligning to TRBD1. The germline V gene encodes CDR1 SNHLY and CDR2 FYNNEI. This CDR3 spans 14 amino acids. With 6 bases clipped from V and 3 bases from J, the junction kept 5 bases outside the gene matches. CDR3 sequence reads: CASRGTGLYYGYTF. CDR3 in DNA: TGTGCCAGCAGGGGGACAGGGCTATACTATGGCTACACCTTC.

This clonotype appeared a few times. The J gene is TRBJ2-3, the V gene TRBV30, with 9 nucleotides matching TRBD2. CDR1 is GTSNPN and CDR2 is SVGIG in the germline V gene (reference sequence). This CDR3 has 15 amino acids. Unmatched junction bases numbered 6, after V lost 4 bases and J lost 1 base. CDR3 amino acids: CAWTISGGRTDTQYF. The CDR3 nucleotides are TGTGCCTGGACCATAAGCGGGGGGCGCACAGATACGCAGTATTTT.

V gene TRBV20-1 combines with J gene TRBJ2-1, with D possibly being TRBD1 or TRBD2 (5 bases each). Trimming left V 6 bases short and J 0 bases short, with 12 bases between. Germline V CDR1 and CDR2: DFQATT, SNEGSKA (reference sequence). There are 14 residues in the CDR3. CDR3 region: CSAEGPSSYNEQFF. The CDR3 DNA reads as TGCAGTGCCGAGGGGCCGAGCTCCTACAATGAGCAGTTCTTC.

This clonotype has just a few counts. The V call is TRBV10-3, the J call TRBJ1-1; no firm D call. The CDR3 extends over 13 amino acids. Germline assignment: CDR1 ENHRY and CDR2 SYGVKD. Trimming removed 4 bases from V and 0 bases from J, with 6 bases in between. The CDR3 DNA is TGTGCCATCAGTGTCAGGATGAACACTGAAGCTTTCTTT. Protein sequence: CAISVRMNTEAFF.

The chain carries TRBV18 and TRBJ1-5; 8 nucleotides line up with TRBD1. This CDR3 comprises 15 residues. V gave up 4 bases and J gave up 3 bases; unmatched junction bases: 5. Germline-derived CDR1 and CDR2 are KGHSH and LQKENI. The DNA of the CDR3 is TGTGCCAGCTCACAAAATCAGGGGGCCAATCAGCCCCAGCATTTT. Translating it yields CASSQNQGANQPQHF. Full variable domain (remainder filled in from reference TRBV18 and TRBJ1-5): NAGVMQNPRHLVRRRGQEARLRCSPMKGHSHVYWYRQLPEEGLKFMVYLQKENIIDESGMPKERFSAEFPKEGPSILRIQQVVRGDSAAYFCASSQNQGANQPQHFGDGTRLSIL.

This clonotype turned up a few times. The CDR3 protein is CASSIAGWRTDTQYF. The CDR3 DNA reads as TGTGCCAGTAGTATAGCGGGGTGGCGCACAGATACGCAGTATTTT. The chain uses TRBV19 and TRBJ2-3; tentatively, D is TRBD2 (5 bases). The V and J ends lost 1 base and 1 base respectively, with 9 bases between them. The CDR3 has 15 amino acids. CDR1 and CDR2 from the germline V gene are LNHDA and SQIVND (reference sequence).

This clonotype appeared many times. This rearrangement joins TRBV6-6 to TRBJ2-7, with 7 bases matching TRBD2. After removal of 3 bases from V and 6 bases from J, the junction contained 8 bases not matched to a gene. The V gene's germline CDR1 is MNHNY and CDR2 SVGAGI (reference sequence). This CDR3 contains 14 residues. The CDR3 bases are TGTGCCAGCAGTTATGGCGGGAGTTCCGTCGAGCAGTACTTC. Its translation: CASSYGGSSVEQYF.

The sample holds many counts of this clonotype. The rearrangement joins TRBV7-8 to TRBJ2-4, with D perhaps TRBD1 or TRBD2 (5 bases each). V gave up 1 base and J gave up 2 bases, with 18 bases separating them. Germline V gene sequence: CDR1 SGHVS, CDR2 FQNEAQ. The length of the CDR3 is 18 residues. The CDR3 reads CASSLGKGSVGPKNIQYF. In DNA form, the CDR3 reads TGTGCCAGCAGCTTAGGAAAAGGGTCGGTGGGACCCAAAAACATTCAGTACTTC. The full variable domain, completed using reference TRBV7-8 and TRBJ2-4, is GAGVSQSPRYKVAKRGQDVALRCDPISGHVSLFWYQQALGQGPEFLTYFQNEAQLDKSGLPSDRFFAERPEGSVSTLKIQRTQQEDSAVYLCASSLGKGSVGPKNIQYFGAGTRLSVL.

Of note for this clonotype: A single base separates this from a much larger clone, so it may be a read error. V and J are TRBV12-3 or TRBV12-4 and TRBJ2-7; TRBD2 might be the D (6 bases). The CDR3 has 12 residues. The CDR3 nucleotides read TGTGCCAGCAGCCCTGCGGACTACGGGCAGTACTTC. Its protein product is CASSPADYGQYF.

The chain employs TRBV24-1 and TRBJ2-2; the match to TRBD1 covers 10 bases. CDR3 size: 16 residues. V shed 3 bases and J 5 bases; nucleotides not matched to a gene: 5. The germline gives CDR1 KGHDR, CDR2 SFDVKD. CDR3 region: CATSDPGTGVTGELFF. Written as DNA, the CDR3 is TGTGCCACCAGTGATCCCGGGACAGGGGTAACCGGGGAGCTGTTTTTT.

This clonotype was detected only a few times. The chain uses TRBV7-2 and TRBJ2-3; no clear D. The CDR3 sequence is 13 residues long. CDR1 is SGHTA and CDR2 is FQGNSA in the germline V gene. Trimming removed 8 bases at V and 1 base at J, with 10 bases between. The CDR3 is CASLYGRTDTQYF. For the CDR3, the DNA is TGTGCCAGCCTTTATGGACGCACAGATACGCAGTATTTT.

This clonotype has a handful of counts. The chain joins TRBV18 to TRBJ1-2; no firm D call. CDR1 is KGHSH, CDR2 LQKENI, per germline. CDR3 length: 14 amino acids. The V end was cut by 0 bases, the J end by 2 bases, with 7 bases between. The DNA of the CDR3 is TGTGCCAGCTCACCACCCCCCACAAACTATGGCTACACCTTC. Translating gives CASSPPPTNYGYTF.

This clonotype was counted only a few times. The chain employs TRBV4-1 and TRBJ2-1, with 14 bases aligning to TRBD2. Germline V gene sequence: CDR1 MGHRA, CDR2 YSYEKL. This CDR3 region has 17 residues. V was pared by 8 bases and J by 8 bases, with 14 bases of the junction left unmatched. CDR3 coding DNA: TGCGCCAGCGGACTAGCGGGGGGACGAGGACATCGCGATGAGCAGTTCTTC. Translated, it gives CASGLAGGRGHRDEQFF.

The chain links TRBV7-7 to TRBJ2-1, with a possible D match to TRBD2 (5 bases). The V end was cut by 3 bases, the J end by 3 bases, with 6 bases between. CDR3 length: 13 residues. Germline values: CDR1 SSHAT, CDR2 FNYEAQ (reference sequence). CDR3 protein: CASSLEVYNEQFF. The DNA for the CDR3 is TGTGCCAGCAGCTTGGAGGTCTACAATGAGCAGTTCTTC.

This clonotype appeared many times. The CDR3 is CASTPRSSGANVLTF. For the CDR3, the DNA is TGTGCCAGCACCCCGAGGTCGTCTGGGGCCAACGTCCTGACTTTC. The chain carries TRBV6-6 and TRBJ2-6; no firm D call. Germline V CDR1 and CDR2: MNHNY, SVGAGI (reference sequence). Between the trimmed V and J ends, which lost 7 bases and 1 base, there was a span of 11 bases. This CDR3 region has 15 residues.

The J gene is TRBJ1-1, the V gene TRBV19, with D maybe TRBD1 (5 bases). This CDR3 has 15 amino acids. Trimming removed 0 bases at V and 4 bases at J, with 12 bases between. Germline V gene sequence: CDR1 LNHDA, CDR2 SQIVND (reference sequence). The CDR3 sequence is CASSIDAGRITEAFF. CDR3 nucleotide sequence: TGTGCCAGTAGTATAGATGCAGGGAGGATCACTGAAGCTTTCTTT.

This chain connects TRBV5-5 to TRBJ2-7, with a weak D call TRBD1 (5 bases). The CDR3 extends over 15 amino acids. V was pared by 0 bases and J by 1 base, with 11 bases between. Germline values: CDR1 SGHKS, CDR2 YYEKEE (reference sequence). CDR3 region: CASSLETGLSYEQYF. CDR3 nucleotides: TGTGCCAGCAGCTTGGAAACAGGCCTATCCTACGAGCAGTACTTC.

CDR3: CASSPPGTYNEQFF. CDR3 in DNA: TGTGCCAGCTCACCACCCGGGACTTACAATGAGCAGTTCTTC. The V gene is TRBV18, the J gene TRBJ2-1; perhaps TRBD2 as D (6 bases). Trimming cost V 0 bases and J 4 bases, with 7 bases left between them. This CDR3 region has 14 residues. CDR1 KGHSH and CDR2 LQKENI come from the germline V gene.

This clonotype has more than one count but fewer than ten. The chain combines TRBV4-1 with TRBJ1-2; D gene ambiguous. The CDR3 sequence is 15 residues long. Looked up from germline, CDR1 is MGHRA and CDR2 is YSYEKL. The V end lost 3 bases, the J end lost 0 bases, and 11 bases lay between the germline ends. The CDR3 DNA sequence: TGCGCCAGCAGCCACCCGACGGGAGCTAACTATGGCTACACCTTC. Its translation is CASSHPTGANYGYTF.

This clonotype was detected many times. The rearrangement joins TRBV6-6 to TRBJ1-1, with D perhaps TRBD1 (5 bases). The CDR3 loop spans 19 amino acids. Germline V gene data show CDR1 as MNHNY and CDR2 as SVGAGI (reference sequence). Trimming left V 0 bases short and J 6 bases short, with 26 bases between. CDR3 bases: TGTGCCAGCAGTTACTCTACTTCGCTCCTTTGGGGGAGCAGGGCTGAAGCTTTCTTT. Protein product: CASSYSTSLLWGSRAEAFF.

The J gene is TRBJ2-5, the V gene TRBV5-1; perhaps TRBD1 as D (6 bases). Germline lookup yields CDR1 SGHRS and CDR2 YFSETQ. CDR3 length equals 14 residues. Trimming cost V 3 bases and J 2 bases, with 11 bases left between them. For the CDR3, the DNA is TGCGCCAGCAGCTCAACAGGGATACAAGAGACCCAGTACTTC. It yields the protein CASSSTGIQETQYF.

This clonotype was found a few times. J is TRBJ2-3 and V is TRBV7-2; 13 nucleotides match TRBD2. The CDR3 loop spans 15 amino acids. The ends lost 3 bases at V and 8 bases at J; junction bases unmatched: 5. Per germline, CDR1 SGHTA and CDR2 FQGNSA. CDR3 sequence: CASSFWTSGSGTQYF. CDR3 nucleotides: TGTGCCAGCAGCTTCTGGACTAGCGGGAGTGGTACGCAGTATTTT.

In its sample, this clonotype was seen many times. This rearrangement joins TRBV12-3 or TRBV12-4 to TRBJ2-3; D may match TRBD1 or TRBD2 (5 bases each). The CDR3 sequence is 17 residues long. V was clipped by 6 bases and J by 2 bases, with 21 bases between them. The CDR3, as DNA: TGTGCCAGCAGCTTCAGACCTCCGGGACGGACCACAGATACGCAGTATTTT. Its protein is CASSFRPPGRTTDTQYF.

A few counts support this clonotype. The chain links TRBV6-1 to TRBJ1-1; D ambiguous. The length of the CDR3 is 12 residues. CDR1 MNHNS and CDR2 SASEGT come from the germline V gene. The V gene lost 2 bases and the J gene lost 10 bases, with 11 bases spanning the gap. The CDR3 nucleotides are TGTGCCAGCAGTGAACGCGGTGATAGAGCTTTCTTT. Amino acid sequence: CASSERGDRAFF.

The chain is built from TRBV2 and TRBJ1-1; D remains ambiguous. This CDR3 is built from 13 residues. V was trimmed by 4 bases and J by 2 bases, leaving 8 bases between them. Germline lookup yields CDR1 SNHLY and CDR2 FYNNEI. Written as DNA, the CDR3 is TGTGCCAGCAGTGTGGGGTCTAACACTGAAGCTTTCTTT. Translating it yields CASSVGSNTEAFF.